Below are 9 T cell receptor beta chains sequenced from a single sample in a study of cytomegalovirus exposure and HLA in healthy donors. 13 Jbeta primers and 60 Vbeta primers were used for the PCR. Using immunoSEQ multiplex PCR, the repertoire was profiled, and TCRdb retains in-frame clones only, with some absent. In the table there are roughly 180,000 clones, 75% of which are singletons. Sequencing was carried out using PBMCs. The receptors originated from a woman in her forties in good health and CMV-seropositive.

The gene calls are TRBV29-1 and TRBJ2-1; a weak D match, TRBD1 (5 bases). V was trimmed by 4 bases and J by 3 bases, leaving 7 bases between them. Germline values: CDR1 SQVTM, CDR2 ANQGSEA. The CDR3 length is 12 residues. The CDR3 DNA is TGCAGCGTTGGTACAGGCTACAATGAGCAGTTCTTC. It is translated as CSVGTGYNEQFF.

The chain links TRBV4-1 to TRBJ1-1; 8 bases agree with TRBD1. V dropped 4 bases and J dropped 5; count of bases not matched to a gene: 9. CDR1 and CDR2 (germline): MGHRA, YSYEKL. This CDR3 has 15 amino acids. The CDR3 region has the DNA TGCGCCAGCAGCCTACTGACAGGGGTACGGACTGAAGCTTTCTTT. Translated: CASSLLTGVRTEAFF.

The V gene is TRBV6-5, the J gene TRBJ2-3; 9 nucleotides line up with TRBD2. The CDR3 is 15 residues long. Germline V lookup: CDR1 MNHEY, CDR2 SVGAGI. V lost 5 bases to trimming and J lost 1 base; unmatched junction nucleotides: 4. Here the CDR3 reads CASSRLADGTDTQYF. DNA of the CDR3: TGTGCCAGCAGTAGACTAGCGGACGGCACAGATACGCAGTATTTT.

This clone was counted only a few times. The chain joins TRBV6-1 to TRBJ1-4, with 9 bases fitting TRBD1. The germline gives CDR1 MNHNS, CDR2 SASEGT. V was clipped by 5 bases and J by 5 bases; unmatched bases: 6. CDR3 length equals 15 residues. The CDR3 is CASSPGTGINEKLFF. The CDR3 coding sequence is TGTGCCAGCAGTCCTGGGACAGGGATAAATGAAAAACTGTTTTTT.

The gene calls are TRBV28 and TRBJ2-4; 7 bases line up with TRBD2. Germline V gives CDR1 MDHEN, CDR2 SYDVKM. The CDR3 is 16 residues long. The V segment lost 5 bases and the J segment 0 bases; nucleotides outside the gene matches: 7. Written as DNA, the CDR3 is TGTGCCAGCAGTGCTCTAGCGGTCCTAGCCAAAAACATTCAGTACTTC. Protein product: CASSALAVLAKNIQYF.

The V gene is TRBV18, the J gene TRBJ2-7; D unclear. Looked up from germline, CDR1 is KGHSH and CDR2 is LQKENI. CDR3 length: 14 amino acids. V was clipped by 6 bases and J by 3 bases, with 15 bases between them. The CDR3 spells CASSPTTVVYEQYF. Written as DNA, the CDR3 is TGTGCCAGCTCGCCCACCACGGTCGTCTACGAGCAGTACTTC.

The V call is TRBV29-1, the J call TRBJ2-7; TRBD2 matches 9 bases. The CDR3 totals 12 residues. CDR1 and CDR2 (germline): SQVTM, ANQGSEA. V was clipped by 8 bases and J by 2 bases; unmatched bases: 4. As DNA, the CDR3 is TGCAGCACATCTAGCGGGGCCTACGAGCAGTACTTC. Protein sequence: CSTSSGAYEQYF.

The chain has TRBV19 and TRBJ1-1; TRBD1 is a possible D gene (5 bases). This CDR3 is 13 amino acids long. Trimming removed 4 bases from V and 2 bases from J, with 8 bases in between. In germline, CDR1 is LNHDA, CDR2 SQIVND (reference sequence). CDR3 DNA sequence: TGTGCCAGTAGTAGGGACTACAACACTGAAGCTTTCTTT. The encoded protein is CASSRDYNTEAFF.

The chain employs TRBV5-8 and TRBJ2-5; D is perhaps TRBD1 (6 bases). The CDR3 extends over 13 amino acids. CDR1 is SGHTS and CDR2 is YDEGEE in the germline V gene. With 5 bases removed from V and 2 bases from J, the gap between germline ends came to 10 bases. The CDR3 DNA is TGTGCCAGCAGGTCGAGGGGGCAAGAGACCCAGTACTTC. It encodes CASRSRGQETQYF.